The 27 T cell receptor beta chains below were found in one sample sequenced in a study of T cell changes during pregnancy in multiple sclerosis. Data came from immunoSEQ multiplex PCR; TCRdb stores just in-frame clones and leaves some out. The table includes more than 45,000 clones, 88% detected once. The sequencing here drew on CD4+ T cells from peripheral blood mononuclear cells, taken in the second trimester of pregnancy. Source of these receptors: a female donor with multiple sclerosis, enrolled in a pregnancy study.

The sample holds one count of this clone. The genes are TRBV6-5 and TRBJ1-1, with a tentative D call TRBD1 (5 bases). Germline V gene lookup returns CDR1 MNHEY and CDR2 SVGAGI. Trimming removed 7 bases from V and 4 bases from J, with 7 bases in between. This CDR3 is 11 amino acids long. In DNA, the CDR3 is TGTGCCAGCAATAGGGGCACTGAAGCTTTCTTT. Protein sequence: CASNRGTEAFF.

The rearrangement links TRBV6-5 to TRBJ1-3; D may be TRBD1 (6 bases). V gave up 5 bases and J gave up 2 bases, with 13 bases separating them. The CDR3 has 15 amino acids. Germline CDR1 and CDR2: MNHEY and SVGAGI. CDR3 coding DNA: TGTGCCAGCAGTCGCACCGGGACAACTGGAAACACCATATATTTT. Protein product: CASSRTGTTGNTIYF.

This clone is labeled medium-sized. This chain connects TRBV5-1 to TRBJ2-1; 12 bases align to TRBD2. Per germline, CDR1 SGHRS and CDR2 YFSETQ. Trimming removed 0 bases from V and 8 bases from J; junction bases left unmatched: 3. The CDR3 length is 15 residues. As DNA, the CDR3 is TGCGCCAGCAGCTTGGAGCCTAGCGGGAGGGATGAGCAGTTCTTC. This encodes CASSLEPSGRDEQFF.

This clone is a singleton in its sample. The J gene is TRBJ2-2, the V gene TRBV27, with TRBD2 as a possible D gene (7 bases). The CDR3 covers 16 residues. The V gene's germline CDR1 is MNHEY and CDR2 SMNVEV (reference sequence). V was clipped by 6 bases and J by 3 bases, with 17 bases between them. The CDR3 region is CASSQGWGGDTGELFF. CDR3 nucleotide sequence: TGTGCCAGCAGCCAAGGTTGGGGGGGCGACACCGGGGAGCTGTTTTTT.

The genes are TRBV7-6 and TRBJ2-1; TRBD2 matches at 7 bases. Germline CDR1 SGHVS, CDR2 FNYEAQ. The length of the CDR3 is 14 residues. V was clipped by 4 bases and J by 10 bases; unmatched bases: 10. This CDR3 is CASSYSGGSKEQFF. DNA for the CDR3: TGTGCCAGCAGCTATTCCGGGGGGTCAAAGGAGCAGTTCTTC.

This rearrangement joins TRBV9 to TRBJ2-3, with 7 bases lining up with TRBD1. This CDR3 region has 18 residues. Germline CDR1 and CDR2: SGDLS and YYNGEE. V was clipped by 2 bases and J by 2 bases; unmatched bases: 14. CDR3 in DNA: TGTGCCAGCAGCGTTGGGGCAGGGGGTATTCGGGCCACAGATACGCAGTATTTT. It translates to CASSVGAGGIRATDTQYF.

This rearrangement joins TRBV6-6 to TRBJ1-2, with 7 bases matching TRBD1. V dropped 6 bases and J dropped 11; count of bases not matched to a gene: 12. Germline-derived CDR1 and CDR2 are MNHNY and SVGAGI (reference sequence). This CDR3 comprises 13 residues. The CDR3 DNA reads as TGTGCCAGCAGCCCCGACAGGGATTTAGGGTACACCTTC. Translating it yields CASSPDRDLGYTF.

The chain recombines TRBV7-3 with TRBJ2-7; TRBD2 matches at 7 bases. Germline V lookup: CDR1 SGHTA, CDR2 FQGTGA. The CDR3 is 15 residues long. V lost 5 bases, J lost 3 bases, and 10 bases stayed unmatched. The CDR3 spells CASSPGRGSVYEQYF. The CDR3 DNA sequence: TGTGCCAGCAGCCCCGGGCGGGGGTCTGTCTACGAGCAGTACTTC.

The V call is TRBV11-2, the J call TRBJ2-1; 9 positions agree with TRBD2. V lost 3 bases, J lost 4 bases, and 16 bases stayed unmatched. The germline V gene has CDR1 SGHAT and CDR2 FQNNGV. The CDR3 consists of 19 residues. The DNA for the CDR3 is TGTGCCAGCAGCTTCAGGCGGGAGGGCCCCGGGTGGGCATACAATGAGCAGTTCTTC. The encoded protein is CASSFRREGPGWAYNEQFF.

This clone ranks as medium-sized. V usage is TRBV10-1 and J usage is TRBJ2-7, with 10 bases matching TRBD2. The CDR3 is 14 residues long. In germline, CDR1 is WNHNN, CDR2 SYGVQD (reference sequence). Germline trimming cut 5 bases from V and 9 bases from J; bases unmatched to any gene: 10. In nucleotides, the CDR3 is TGCGCCAGCAGTCTCACTAGCGGGACCCGGGGGCAGTACTTC. Translated: CASSLTSGTRGQYF.

This clone has a count of ten or more. The chain has TRBV27 and TRBJ1-2; possible D gene TRBD1, 5 bases. V lost 2 bases and J 5 bases, leaving 6 bases between the germline ends. In germline, CDR1 is MNHEY, CDR2 SMNVEV (reference sequence). The CDR3 has 12 residues. The CDR3 DNA reads TGTGCCAGCAGTTTACAGGGTTATGGCTACACCTTC. Protein sequence: CASSLQGYGYTF.

This chain links TRBV18 with TRBJ2-7, with 8 positions matching TRBD2. J was trimmed by 5 bases and V by 3 bases; bases with no gene match: 18. This CDR3 is built from 18 residues. Germline V gene sequence: CDR1 KGHSH, CDR2 LQKENI. This CDR3 is CASSPNTDLSGRANEQYF. CDR3 sequence (DNA): TGTGCCAGCTCACCTAATACGGACTTGAGCGGGAGAGCCAACGAGCAGTACTTC.

The chain employs TRBV5-4 and TRBJ2-5, with 8 bases lining up with TRBD1. In germline, CDR1 is SGHNT, CDR2 YYREEE (reference sequence). This CDR3 spans 16 amino acids. J was trimmed by 1 base and V by 5 bases; bases with no gene match: 10. The CDR3 nucleotides read TGTGCCAGCAGGGACCAAACAACAGGGGGCCAAGAGACCCAGTACTTC. Encoded protein: CASRDQTTGGQETQYF.

The chain recombines TRBV21-1 with TRBJ1-2; TRBD1 is the table's D call, not checked against the DNA. TRBV21-1 is a listed pseudogene. The CDR3 sequence is 13 residues long. In nucleotides, the CDR3 is TGTGCCAGCAAAGGACAGAGAGGATTTGGCTACACCTTC. Amino acids: CASKGQRGFGYTF.

This clone was seen a few times. The chain carries TRBV7-9 and TRBJ2-6, with 12 bases that match TRBD2. The J segment lost 0 bases and the V segment lost 5 bases, leaving 2 bases of the junction unmatched. The CDR3 has 17 residues. CDR1 and CDR2 (germline): SEHNR, FQNEAQ (reference sequence). The CDR3 sequence: CASSTTSGSSGANVLTF. The CDR3 DNA reads TGTGCCAGCAGCACGACTAGCGGGAGCTCTGGGGCCAACGTCCTGACTTTC.

The chain uses TRBV30 and TRBJ2-2; D remains ambiguous. Trimming took 3 bases from V and 0 from J, leaving 8 bases between them. Germline V gene data show CDR1 as GTSNPN and CDR2 as SVGIG (reference sequence). The CDR3 is 14 residues long. The CDR3 here is CAWRSDSNTGELFF. In DNA form, the CDR3 reads TGTGCCTGGAGGAGTGACTCGAACACCGGGGAGCTGTTTTTT.

The chain joins TRBV29-1 to TRBJ1-1; TRBD1 matches 8 bases. The germline V gene encodes CDR1 SQVTM and CDR2 ANQGSEA. The CDR3 has 14 amino acids. Trimming cost V 4 bases and J 1 base; bases outside gene matches: 5. The CDR3 sequence is CSVGRTGWNTEAFF. The CDR3 nucleotides read TGCAGCGTTGGGCGGACAGGGTGGAACACTGAAGCTTTCTTT.

J is TRBJ2-7 and V is TRBV11-2; 7 nucleotides match TRBD2. This CDR3 has 16 residues. The V segment lost 4 bases and the J segment 0 bases; nucleotides outside the gene matches: 9. Germline V gene lookup returns CDR1 SGHAT and CDR2 FQNNGV. The DNA for the CDR3 is TGTGCCAGCAGCTCCAGAATCGGGGGGAGCTCCTACGAGCAGTACTTC. Translated: CASSSRIGGSSYEQYF.

The chain is built from TRBV29-1 and TRBJ2-1; 11 bases match TRBD2. The CDR3 has 15 amino acids. V gave up 3 bases and J gave up 5 bases; unmatched junction bases: 6. Germline V gene data show CDR1 as SQVTM and CDR2 as ANQGSEA. CDR3 DNA: TGCAGCGTTGACCGACTAGCGGGGTCGAACAATGAGCAGTTCTTC. Translated, it gives CSVDRLAGSNNEQFF.

This sequence joins TRBV29-1 and TRBJ2-1, with 11 bases identical to TRBD2. Trimming at V came to 0 bases and at J to 2 bases, leaving 6 bases not matched to a gene. Germline-derived CDR1 and CDR2 are SQVTM and ANQGSEA. CDR3 length equals 17 residues. The chain's CDR3 is CSVEELASGRPYNEQFF. CDR3 DNA sequence: TGCAGCGTTGAAGAGCTCGCTAGCGGGAGGCCCTACAATGAGCAGTTCTTC.

This rearrangement joins TRBV29-1 to TRBJ2-2, with a weak D call TRBD1 (6 bases). The CDR3 is made up of 14 amino acids. Germline values: CDR1 SQVTM, CDR2 ANQGSEA. Trimming took off 5 bases at V and 5 bases at J, with 15 bases between the two ends. The CDR3 DNA reads as TGCAGCGTTCTTCTGGGGGCTGGGACCGGGGAGCTGTTTTTT. This gives the protein CSVLLGAGTGELFF.

This sequence joins TRBV10-3 and TRBJ2-2, with 7 bases aligning to TRBD1. The germline V gene has CDR1 ENHRY and CDR2 SYGVKD. V gave up 6 bases and J gave up 0 bases; unmatched junction bases: 7. The CDR3 has 16 amino acids. The CDR3 DNA reads TGTGCCATCAGGGCCCGGGACAGCGCGAACACCGGGGAGCTGTTTTTT. Translated: CAIRARDSANTGELFF.

This chain connects TRBV9 to TRBJ2-1, with D perhaps matching TRBD1 (6 bases). The germline gives CDR1 SGDLS, CDR2 YYNGEE. The CDR3 is made up of 14 amino acids. Trimming removed 3 bases at V and 6 bases at J, with 13 bases between. The CDR3 reads CASSAGQQFNEQFF. The CDR3 bases are TGTGCCAGCAGCGCGGGACAACAATTCAATGAGCAGTTCTTC.

The chain uses TRBV12-5 and TRBJ2-1; 8 positions agree with TRBD2. CDR1 and CDR2 from the germline V gene are LGHNT and FRNRAP. V lost 0 bases to trimming and J lost 7 bases; unmatched junction nucleotides: 11. The CDR3 has 17 amino acids. The CDR3 loop is CASGLVLGREDRNEQFF. The CDR3 DNA follows: TGTGCTAGTGGTTTGGTACTAGGGCGGGAGGATCGGAATGAGCAGTTCTTC.

The V call is TRBV6-5, the J call TRBJ1-1, with 11 bases identical to TRBD1. Per germline, CDR1 MNHEY and CDR2 SVGAGI. CDR3 length equals 15 residues. The J segment lost 3 bases and the V segment lost 6 bases, leaving 6 bases of the junction unmatched. The CDR3 DNA reads as TGTGCCAGCAGGTGGACAGGGGGCCTCGACACTGAAGCTTTCTTT. Its translation: CASRWTGGLDTEAFF.

The chain is built from TRBV7-8 and TRBJ2-5; no definite D call. This CDR3 region has 13 residues. The germline gives CDR1 SGHVS, CDR2 FQNEAQ. With 3 bases removed from V and 5 bases from J, the gap between germline ends came to 10 bases. The CDR3 nucleotides read TGTGCCAGCAGCTTCTCGGGTGTGGAGACCCAGTACTTC. This sequence encodes CASSFSGVETQYF.

This clone has a single count. The chain couples TRBV29-1 to TRBJ2-1, with 8 bases that match TRBD2. Germline V gives CDR1 SQVTM, CDR2 ANQGSEA. This CDR3 region has 15 residues. Losses at the gene ends were 6 bases for V and 5 bases for J; bases not matched to a gene: 12. CDR3 amino acids: CSVHAGREVHNEQFF. CDR3 bases: TGCAGCGTCCACGCGGGGCGGGAGGTCCACAATGAGCAGTTCTTC.